The sequence of this T cell receptor (beta chain) was determined in a study of blood T cells in healthy people across ages. Whole-study findings and limits: Comparison with aged donors showed that long-lived donors had more naive CD4+ cells and higher diversity. Changes in expanded clonotypes were possibly confounded, as the CMV status of donors was unknown.

On this clonotype itself: The target antigen is unknown.

There are 16 residues in the CDR3. The V gene lost 4 bases and the J gene lost 2 bases, with 12 bases spanning the gap. Germline V gene sequence: CDR1 MNHNS, CDR2 SASEGT. Sample-barcoded 5' priming and a J-beta primer mix drove a second PCR of about 6 to 12 cycles. Every single cDNA molecule received a tag from a template-switch adaptor with 12 random nucleotides. A minimum of 2.5 million CDR3-containing paired-end reads was obtained for each sample. TCRdb fed the 5' RACE reads into MiXCR, producing one record per CDR3 protein. Of fewer than 950,000 distinct CDR3 sequences in the sample, approximately 55% were seen once.

This clonotype originated in an elderly man in good health. The material sequenced was blood. The chain couples TRBV6-1 to TRBJ2-6; tentatively, D is TRBD1 (6 bases). The CDR3 DNA is TGTGCCAGCAGTGCATCAGGGGTCCCTGGGGCCAACGTCCTGACTTTC. Its translation: CASSASGVPGANVLTF.